The clone carrying this TCR beta chain was detected only a few times. The V and J ends lost 6 bases and 6 bases respectively, with 15 bases between them. There are 13 residues in the CDR3. This sample was taken from a study of T-cell reconstitution after alpha-beta-depleted transplantation in children. Researchers prepared the TCRbeta library using unique molecular identifiers, the study reports. TCRdb fed the PCR reads into MiXCR, producing one record per CDR3 protein. The sample records almost 600,000 distinct CDR3 sequences, roughly 27% being singletons. This TCR derives from a boy under two years old with Wiskott-Aldrich syndrome, due to receive a stem cell transplant. The sample here was PBMCs, taken before TCRalphabeta/CD19-depleted stem cell transplant. V and J are TRBV12-3 or TRBV12-4 and TRBJ2-7; D may match TRBD1 or TRBD2 (5 bases each). CDR3 nucleotide sequence: TGTGCCAGCAGCACCGGGACCAGGGTCGAGCAGTACTTC. Translated, it gives CASSTGTRVEQYF.